The 21 T cell receptor beta chains below come from one sample, sequenced in a study of cytomegalovirus exposure and HLA in healthy donors. Primers for the PCR totalled 60 Vbeta and 13 Jbeta. Sequenced by immunoSEQ multiplex PCR; TCRdb stores in-frame clones only, minus some. The profile covers approximately 70,000 clones, with just over 75% appearing a single time and 6% to 6.5% taken by the ten largest. The source material was PBMCs. These receptors were obtained from a man aged 45-60 years in good health and CMV-seronegative.

This clone appeared a few times. The genes are TRBV7-6 and TRBJ2-7, with TRBD1 matching 7 bases. V shed 1 base and J 3 bases; nucleotides not matched to a gene: 6. CDR3 size: 15 residues. Germline V CDR1 and CDR2: SGHVS, FNYEAQ. Written as DNA, the CDR3 is TGTGCCAGCAGCTTAGGAGGGGGCGCCGTCTACGAGCAGTACTTC. It yields the protein CASSLGGGAVYEQYF.

This clone was detected a few times. The chain joins TRBV6-6 to TRBJ2-7; D is uncertain. Germline CDR1 and CDR2: MNHNY and SVGAGI (reference sequence). V was cut by 5 bases and J by 5 bases, with 10 bases left in between. There are 12 residues in the CDR3. This chain's CDR3 is CASSNSKNEQYF. CDR3 DNA sequence: TGTGCCAGCAGTAATAGTAAGAACGAGCAGTACTTC.

This clone was found many times. This CDR3 reads CASSPRTSGLYQETQYF. The CDR3 DNA is TGTGCCAGCAGCCCGAGGACTAGCGGATTGTACCAAGAGACCCAGTACTTC. The chain links TRBV5-8 to TRBJ2-5, with 10 nucleotides matching TRBD2. With 4 bases clipped from V and 0 bases from J, the junction kept 9 bases outside the gene matches. The CDR3 consists of 17 residues. The V gene's germline CDR1 is SGHTS and CDR2 YDEGEE. Using reference TRBV5-8 and TRBJ2-5 for the parts outside the CDR3, the full variable domain is EAGVTQSPTHLIKTRGQQATLRCSPISGHTSVYWYQQALGLGLQFLLWYDEGEERNRGNFPPRFSGRQFPNYSSELNVNALELEDSALYLCASSPRTSGLYQETQYFGPGTRLLVL.

On this clone itself: This sample also contains other DNA sequences that code for the same CDR3. CDR3 loop: CASSAQGKNTEAFF. Written as DNA, the CDR3 is TGTGCCAGCAGCGCCCAGGGCAAGAACACTGAAGCTTTCTTT. The rearrangement uses TRBV9 and TRBJ1-1; TRBD1 might be the D (5 bases). This CDR3 is built from 14 residues. Germline V gene data show CDR1 as SGDLS and CDR2 as YYNGEE. Trimming removed 3 bases at V and 1 base at J, with 10 bases between.

The chain links TRBV30 to TRBJ2-7; 8 bases are shared with TRBD1. CDR1 is GTSNPN and CDR2 is SVGIG in the germline V gene (reference sequence). Trimming cost V 5 bases and J 0 bases; bases outside gene matches: 6. The CDR3 has 14 amino acids. CDR3 in DNA: TGTGCCTGGGGACAGGGAATTAGCTCCTACGAGCAGTACTTC. Translated, it gives CAWGQGISSYEQYF.

This chain links TRBV10-3 with TRBJ2-7; 7 bases map to TRBD2. The CDR3 runs to 15 residues. Germline CDR1 reads ENHRY; CDR2 reads SYGVKD. Trimming took 3 bases from V and 0 from J; bases not matched to a gene: 5. CDR3 loop: CAISDFGGSSYEQYF. The CDR3, as DNA: TGTGCCATCAGTGACTTCGGCGGGAGCTCCTACGAGCAGTACTTC.

The chain links TRBV11-2 to TRBJ2-5; 8 bases are a match to TRBD1. CDR3 length: 15 residues. The junction had 9 bases not matched to a gene; V was cut back by 4 bases and J by 5 bases. Germline CDR1 reads SGHAT; CDR2 reads FQNNGV. The CDR3 spells CASSSRQGQRETQYF. Written as DNA, the CDR3 is TGTGCCAGCAGCTCCCGACAGGGGCAGAGGGAGACCCAGTACTTC.

This clone came up a few times. This chain uses TRBV11-3 with TRBJ1-1; 9 positions match TRBD1. The CDR3 is made up of 15 amino acids. The germline V gene encodes CDR1 SGHNT and CDR2 YENEEA. The ends lost 5 bases at V and 4 bases at J; junction bases unmatched: 8. In DNA form, the CDR3 reads TGTGCCAGCAGCGACGTACAGGGGGCTAGCACTGAAGCTTTCTTT. Translation: CASSDVQGASTEAFF.

The chain employs TRBV6-5 and TRBJ1-2, with D unclear. Germline lookup yields CDR1 MNHEY and CDR2 SVGAGI. The CDR3 runs 14 residues. V was pared by 0 bases and J by 2 bases, with 7 bases between. The CDR3 loop is CASSYSAGNYGYTF. The CDR3 nucleotides are TGTGCCAGCAGTTACTCAGCGGGAAACTATGGCTACACCTTC.

The chain combines TRBV5-1 with TRBJ1-4; 7 positions agree with TRBD1. This CDR3 has 17 residues. Germline CDR1 reads SGHRS; CDR2 reads YFSETQ. Trimming removed 0 bases from V and 7 bases from J; junction bases left unmatched: 12. The CDR3 DNA reads as TGCGCCAGCAGCTTGGGACAGGGACGAAGGACAGGTGAAAAACTGTTTTTT. Translation: CASSLGQGRRTGEKLFF.

In DNA, the CDR3 is TGTGCCAGCAGCTTAGGGGGACTAGCGGGGGCCCAGCAGTTCTTC. Protein: CASSLGGLAGAQQFF. The gene calls are TRBV7-2 and TRBJ2-1; 14 bases align to TRBD2. V gave up 1 base and J gave up 11 bases; unmatched junction bases: 4. The CDR3 has 15 amino acids. Per germline, CDR1 SGHTA and CDR2 FQGNSA.

V and J are TRBV30 and TRBJ1-2; the D gene is possibly TRBD1 (6 bases). V gave up 2 bases and J gave up 8 bases, with 15 bases separating them. The CDR3 is 13 residues long. Germline values: CDR1 GTSNPN, CDR2 SVGIG (reference sequence). The DNA for the CDR3 is TGTGCCTGGAGTAAGGGGGAGTATATCGGCTACACCTTC. This translates into CAWSKGEYIGYTF.

The CDR3 coding sequence is TGTGCCAGCAGCTTAACAGAAGGAAATCAGCCCCAGCATTTT. Protein product: CASSLTEGNQPQHF. The chain joins TRBV7-9 to TRBJ1-5; D uncertain. Trimming took off 2 bases at V and 4 bases at J, with 9 bases between the two ends. The CDR3 is 14 amino acids. CDR1 is SEHNR and CDR2 is FQNEAQ in the germline V gene (reference sequence).

Here the CDR3 DNA reads TGTGCCAGCAGTGAACCTACTAGCGGGAGTTCAGAGACCCAGTACTTC. Translation: CASSEPTSGSSETQYF. This chain connects TRBV25-1 to TRBJ2-5; 11 bases match TRBD2. Germline V lookup: CDR1 MGHDK, CDR2 SYGVNS. CDR3 size: 16 residues. V lost 2 bases to trimming and J lost 4 bases; unmatched junction nucleotides: 6.

The CDR3 nucleotides read TGTGCCAGCAGCGTAGAGACGGGCACCGGGGAGCTGTTTTTT. Its translation: CASSVETGTGELFF. V and J are TRBV9 and TRBJ2-2; D uncertain. The CDR3 consists of 14 residues. V lost 0 bases and J lost 4, with 7 bases in between. Germline assignment: CDR1 SGDLS and CDR2 YYNGEE.

This chain uses TRBV19 with TRBJ1-1; D unresolved. Germline CDR1 is LNHDA and CDR2 is SQIVND (reference sequence). V was pared by 8 bases and J by 0 bases, with 7 bases between. The CDR3 length is 12 residues. DNA for the CDR3: TGTGCCAGTCGGGAGGTGAACACTGAAGCTTTCTTT. Protein sequence: CASREVNTEAFF.

The chain employs TRBV4-3 and TRBJ1-1; D gene ambiguous. Deletions cut 2 bases from V and 5 bases from J, with 9 bases between. The germline gives CDR1 LGHNA, CDR2 YSLEER. This CDR3 spans 13 amino acids. The CDR3 is CASSQKRWTEAFF. The CDR3 bases are TGCGCCAGCAGCCAAAAGAGGTGGACTGAAGCTTTCTTT.

The chain links TRBV15 to TRBJ2-1; TRBD1 agrees at 10 bases. CDR3 length equals 15 residues. V gave up 3 bases and J gave up 2 bases; unmatched junction bases: 1. Germline V gene sequence: CDR1 LNHNV, CDR2 YYDKDF (reference sequence). CDR3 sequence (DNA): TGTGCCACCAGCAGGGGGACAGGGGCCTACAATGAGCAGTTCTTC. This translates into CATSRGTGAYNEQFF.

The chain uses TRBV5-1 and TRBJ1-1; TRBD1 is a possible D gene (6 bases). Trimming took 7 bases from V and 8 from J, leaving 18 bases between them. The V gene's germline CDR1 is SGHRS and CDR2 YFSETQ. This CDR3 has 13 residues. CDR3 sequence reads: CASGLAGVREAFF. Here the CDR3 DNA reads TGCGCCAGCGGACTGGCAGGGGTTAGAGAAGCTTTCTTT. The whole variable domain, filled in from reference TRBV5-1 and TRBJ1-1, reads KAGVTQTPRYLIKTRGQQVTLSCSPISGHRSVSWYQQTPGQGLQFLFEYFSETQRNKGNFPGRFSGRQFSNSRSEMNVSTLELGDSALYLCASGLAGVREAFFGQGTRLTVV.

The rearrangement joins TRBV9 to TRBJ1-2, with 7 positions matching TRBD1. Per germline, CDR1 SGDLS and CDR2 YYNGEE. This CDR3 has 14 residues. The junction had 5 bases not matched to a gene; V was cut back by 4 bases and J by 2 bases. The CDR3 loop is CASSPRTGNYGYTF. The CDR3 nucleotides are TGTGCCAGCAGCCCACGGACAGGAAACTATGGCTACACCTTC.

V usage is TRBV6-4 and J usage is TRBJ2-1; no clear D. The CDR3 length is 13 residues. The germline V and J ends were trimmed by 9 bases and 4 bases, with 13 bases remaining between them. Germline loops: CDR1 MRHNA, CDR2 SNTAGT. CDR3 residues: CASRREPYNEQFF. The CDR3 bases are TGTGCCAGTAGGAGAGAACCTTACAATGAGCAGTTCTTC.